The present T cell receptor beta chain was sequenced within a study of cytomegalovirus exposure and HLA in healthy donors. General study results and limits: Later analysis reportedly placed an Asian-associated ancestry cluster below the approximately 680-donor mean in N-insertions. It was approximately 150 TCR beta chains that were listed as cytomegalovirus-associated.

Note on this clone: The target antigen is unknown.

The PCR used 60 Vbeta and 13 Jbeta primers. Produced via immunoSEQ multiplex PCR; TCRdb's table is partial and in-frame only. The sample has about 130,000 clones; around 78% are singletons. Specimen: PBMCs. This sequence was found in a man between 45 and 60 years old in good health and CMV-seronegative.

The CDR3 DNA follows: TGCAGCATATGGACTAGCGGGGTTAGAAATGAGCAGTTCTTC. This encodes CSIWTSGVRNEQFF. The chain recombines TRBV29-1 with TRBJ2-1, with TRBD2 matching 12 bases. The CDR3 runs 14 residues. The V and J ends lost 8 bases and 7 bases, in that order; junction bases with no gene match: 9. The germline V gene encodes CDR1 SQVTM and CDR2 ANQGSEA.